This entry concerns a single TCR beta chain. This record comes from a study of blood T cell repertoires in COVID-19. Background on the study: Samples of COVID-19 (acute and convalescent) were obtained from the United States, Italy and Spain.

The CDR3 extends over 15 amino acids. Per germline, CDR1 MNHEY and CDR2 SMNVEV (reference sequence). J gave up 0 bases and V 6 bases, and 2 bases lay outside the gene matches. The study recruited people aged roughly 18 to 95 years across roughly 25 US areas. In Cohort 3, a recovered donor had either two negative PCRs, clearance, or symptom resolution. Original processing methods: Amplification with reference gene primers provided the estimates of nucleated cell counts. Clones were read by immunoSEQ multiplex PCR, and TCRdb kept only the in-frame ones, dropping some. V and J calls and clone size are copied from that table; D and trimming were computed from the DNA. The table has roughly 520,000 clones, around nine tenths seen once.

The V gene is TRBV27, the J gene TRBJ1-4; 9 nucleotides line up with TRBD1. The clonotype was recovered from a woman aged 40 to 50 who had recovered from COVID-19. The sequenced sample was PBMCs or T cells enriched from blood (not recorded which). Written as DNA, the CDR3 is TGTGCCAGCAGGGGACAGGGTTCAACTAATGAAAAACTGTTTTTT. Translation gives CASRGQGSTNEKLFF.